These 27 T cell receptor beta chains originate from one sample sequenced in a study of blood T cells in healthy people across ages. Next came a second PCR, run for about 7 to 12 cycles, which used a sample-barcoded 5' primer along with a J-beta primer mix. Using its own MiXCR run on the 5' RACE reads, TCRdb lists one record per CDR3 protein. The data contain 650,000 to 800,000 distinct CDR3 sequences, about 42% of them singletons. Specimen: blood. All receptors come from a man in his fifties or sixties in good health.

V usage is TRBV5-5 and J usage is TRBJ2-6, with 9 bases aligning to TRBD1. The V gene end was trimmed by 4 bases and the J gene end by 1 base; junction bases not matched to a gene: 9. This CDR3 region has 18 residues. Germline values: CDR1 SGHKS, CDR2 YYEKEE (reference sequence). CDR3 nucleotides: TGTGCCAGCAGCCGTTGGCGGACAGGGGATTCTGGGGCCAACGTCCTGACTTTC. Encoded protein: CASSRWRTGDSGANVLTF.

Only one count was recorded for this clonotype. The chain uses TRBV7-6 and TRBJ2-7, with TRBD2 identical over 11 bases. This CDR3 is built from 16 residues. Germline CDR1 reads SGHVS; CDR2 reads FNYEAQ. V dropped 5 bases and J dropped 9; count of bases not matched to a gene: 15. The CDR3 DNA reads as TGTGCCAGCAGCCCACAAGGACTAGCGGGTCCGAAGGGGCAGTACTTC. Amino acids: CASSPQGLAGPKGQYF. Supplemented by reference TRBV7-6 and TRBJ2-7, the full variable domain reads GAGVSQSPRYKVTKRGQDVALRCDPISGHVSLYWYRQALGQGPEFLTYFNYEAQQDKSGLPNDRFSAERPEGSISTLTIQRTEQRDSAMYRCASSPQGLAGPKGQYFGPGTRLTVT.

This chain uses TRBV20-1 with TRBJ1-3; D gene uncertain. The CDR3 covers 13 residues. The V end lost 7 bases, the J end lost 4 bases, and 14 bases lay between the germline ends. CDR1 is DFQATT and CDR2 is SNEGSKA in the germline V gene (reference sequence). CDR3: CSVVEGTGNTIYF. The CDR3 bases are TGCAGTGTTGTAGAGGGAACAGGAAACACCATATATTTT.

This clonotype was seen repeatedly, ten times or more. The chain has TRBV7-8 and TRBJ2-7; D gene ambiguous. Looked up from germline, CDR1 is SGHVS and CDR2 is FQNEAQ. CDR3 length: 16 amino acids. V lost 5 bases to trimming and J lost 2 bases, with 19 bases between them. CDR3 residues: CASSENERRLTYEQYF. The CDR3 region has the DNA TGTGCCAGCAGCGAGAACGAACGGAGATTGACCTACGAGCAGTACTTC.

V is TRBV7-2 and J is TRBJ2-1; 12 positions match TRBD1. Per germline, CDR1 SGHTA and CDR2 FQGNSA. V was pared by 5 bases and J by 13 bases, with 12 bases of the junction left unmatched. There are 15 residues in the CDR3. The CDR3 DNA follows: TGTGCCAGCAGCCCCCCGGGACAGGGGGCAAGAATTCAGTTCTTC. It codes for CASSPPGQGARIQFF.

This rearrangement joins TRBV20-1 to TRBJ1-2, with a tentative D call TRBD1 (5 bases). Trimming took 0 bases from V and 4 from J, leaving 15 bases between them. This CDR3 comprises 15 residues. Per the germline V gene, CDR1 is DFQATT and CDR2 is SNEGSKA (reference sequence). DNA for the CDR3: TGCAGTGCTAGAGAAGGGGCAGGGAATGGCTATGGCTACACCTTC. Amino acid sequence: CSAREGAGNGYGYTF.

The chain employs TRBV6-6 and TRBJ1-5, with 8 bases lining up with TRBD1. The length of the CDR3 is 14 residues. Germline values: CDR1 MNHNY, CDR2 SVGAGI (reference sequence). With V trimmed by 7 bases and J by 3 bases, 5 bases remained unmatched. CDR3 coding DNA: TGTGCCAGCATCGACAGGGGAAACAATCAGCCCCAGCATTTT. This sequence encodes CASIDRGNNQPQHF.

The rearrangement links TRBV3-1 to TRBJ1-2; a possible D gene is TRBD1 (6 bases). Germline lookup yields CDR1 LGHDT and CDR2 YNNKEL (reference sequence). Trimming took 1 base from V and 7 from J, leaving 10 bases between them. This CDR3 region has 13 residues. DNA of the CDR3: TGTGCCAGCAGCCAAGTGCCCAGGGGTGGCTACACCTTC. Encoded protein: CASSQVPRGGYTF.

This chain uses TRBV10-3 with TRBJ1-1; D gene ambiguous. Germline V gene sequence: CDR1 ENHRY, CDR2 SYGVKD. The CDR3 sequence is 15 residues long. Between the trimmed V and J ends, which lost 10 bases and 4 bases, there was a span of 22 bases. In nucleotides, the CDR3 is TGTGCCACCACAGAGGACGGCGTTGGTGTCACTGAAGCTTTCTTT. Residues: CATTEDGVGVTEAFF.

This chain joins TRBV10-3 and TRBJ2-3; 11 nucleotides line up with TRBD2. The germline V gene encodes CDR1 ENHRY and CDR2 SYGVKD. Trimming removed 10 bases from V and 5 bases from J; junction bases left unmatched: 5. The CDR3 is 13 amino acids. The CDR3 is CATQLAGEDTQYF. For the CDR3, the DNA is TGTGCCACTCAACTAGCGGGGGAAGATACGCAGTATTTT.

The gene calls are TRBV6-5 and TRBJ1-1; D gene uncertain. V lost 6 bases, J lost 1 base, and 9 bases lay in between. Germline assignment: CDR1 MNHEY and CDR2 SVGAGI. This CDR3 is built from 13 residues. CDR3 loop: CASSAMGNTEAFF. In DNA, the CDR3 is TGTGCCAGCAGCGCAATGGGGAACACTGAAGCTTTCTTT.

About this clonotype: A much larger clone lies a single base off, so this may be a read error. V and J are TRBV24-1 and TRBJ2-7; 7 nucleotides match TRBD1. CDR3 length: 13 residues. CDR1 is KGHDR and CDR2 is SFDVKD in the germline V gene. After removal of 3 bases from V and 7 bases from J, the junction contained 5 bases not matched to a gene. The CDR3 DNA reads TGTGCCACCAGTGATGACAGGGTCAATGAGCAGTACTTC. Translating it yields CATSDDRVNEQYF.

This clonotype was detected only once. Here the CDR3 reads CASSTLAGDFGNEQFF. CDR3 nucleotide sequence: TGCGCCAGCAGCACTTTAGCGGGGGACTTTGGAAATGAGCAGTTCTTC. The rearrangement links TRBV4-3 to TRBJ2-1, with 9 bases fitting TRBD2. V lost 5 bases, J lost 7 bases, and 12 bases stayed unmatched. Germline values: CDR1 LGHNA, CDR2 YSLEER. There are 16 residues in the CDR3.

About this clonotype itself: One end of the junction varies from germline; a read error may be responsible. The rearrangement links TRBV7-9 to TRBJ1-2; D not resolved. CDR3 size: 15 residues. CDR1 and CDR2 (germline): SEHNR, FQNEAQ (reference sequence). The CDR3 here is CASSLEAERSGGCTF. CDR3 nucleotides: TGTGCCAGCAGCTTAGAGGCAGAGAGGTCTGGCGGCTGCACCTTC. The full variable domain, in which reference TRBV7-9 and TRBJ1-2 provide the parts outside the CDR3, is DTGVSQNPRHKITKRGQNVTFRCDPISEHNRLYWYRQTLGQGPEFLTYFQNEAQLEKSRLLSDRFSAERPKGSFSTLEIQRTEQGDSAMYLCASSLEAERSGGCTFGSGTRLTVV.

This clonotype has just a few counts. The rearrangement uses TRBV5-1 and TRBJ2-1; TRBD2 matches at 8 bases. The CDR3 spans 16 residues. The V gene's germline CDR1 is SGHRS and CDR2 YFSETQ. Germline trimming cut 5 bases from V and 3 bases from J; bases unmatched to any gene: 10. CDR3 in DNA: TGCGCCAGCAGTCCATCAGAGCGGGGGTTCTACAATGAGCAGTTCTTC. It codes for CASSPSERGFYNEQFF.

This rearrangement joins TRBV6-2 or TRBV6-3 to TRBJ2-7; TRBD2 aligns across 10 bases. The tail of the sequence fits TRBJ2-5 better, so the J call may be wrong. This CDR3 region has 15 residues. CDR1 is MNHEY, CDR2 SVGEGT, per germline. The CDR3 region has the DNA TGTGCCAGCAGTTACGGAGCGGGGGGGCAAAAGACCCAGTACTTC. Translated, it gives CASSYGAGGQKTQYF.

This CDR3 reads CASSELSVNTEAFF. The CDR3 DNA is TGTGCCAGCAGTGAATTATCCGTGAACACTGAAGCTTTCTTT. This chain links TRBV2 with TRBJ1-1, with D hard to call. The CDR3 is 14 amino acids. CDR1 SNHLY and CDR2 FYNNEI come from the germline V gene. Trimming removed 2 bases at V and 0 bases at J, with 7 bases between.

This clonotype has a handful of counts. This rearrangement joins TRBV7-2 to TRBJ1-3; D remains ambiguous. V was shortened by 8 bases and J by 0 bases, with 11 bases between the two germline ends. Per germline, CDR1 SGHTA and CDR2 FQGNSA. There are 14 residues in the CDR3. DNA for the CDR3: TGTGCCAGCGCCTCCGGTTACTCTGGAAACACCATATATTTT. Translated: CASASGYSGNTIYF.

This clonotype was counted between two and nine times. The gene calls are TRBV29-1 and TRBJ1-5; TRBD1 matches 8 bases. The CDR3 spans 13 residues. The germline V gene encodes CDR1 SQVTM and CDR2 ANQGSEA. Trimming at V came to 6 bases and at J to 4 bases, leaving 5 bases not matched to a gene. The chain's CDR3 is CSVGQGINQPQHF. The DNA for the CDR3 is TGCAGCGTAGGACAGGGAATTAATCAGCCCCAGCATTTT.

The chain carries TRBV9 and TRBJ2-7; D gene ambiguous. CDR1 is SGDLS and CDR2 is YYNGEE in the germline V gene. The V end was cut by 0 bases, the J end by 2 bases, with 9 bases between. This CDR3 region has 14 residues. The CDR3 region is CASSVAPVAYEQYF. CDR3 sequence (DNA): TGTGCCAGCAGCGTAGCCCCGGTTGCCTACGAGCAGTACTTC. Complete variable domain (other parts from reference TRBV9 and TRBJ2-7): DSGVTQTPKHLITATGQRVTLRCSPRSGDLSVYWYQQSLDQGLQFLIQYYNGEERAKGNILERFSAQQFPDLHSELNLSSLELGDSALYFCASSVAPVAYEQYFGPGTRLTVT.

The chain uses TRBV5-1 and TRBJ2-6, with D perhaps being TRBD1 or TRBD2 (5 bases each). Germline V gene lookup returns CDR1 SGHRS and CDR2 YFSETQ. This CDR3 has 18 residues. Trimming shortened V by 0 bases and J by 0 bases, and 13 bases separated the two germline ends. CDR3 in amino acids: CASSLDGAAGSGANVLTF. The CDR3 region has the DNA TGCGCCAGCAGCTTGGACGGGGCTGCTGGCTCTGGGGCCAACGTCCTGACTTTC.

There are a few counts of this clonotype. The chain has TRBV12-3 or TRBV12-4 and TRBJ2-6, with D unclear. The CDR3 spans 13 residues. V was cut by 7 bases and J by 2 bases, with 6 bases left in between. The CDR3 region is CASKGTGANVLTF. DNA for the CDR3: TGTGCCAGCAAAGGAACTGGGGCCAACGTCCTGACTTTC.

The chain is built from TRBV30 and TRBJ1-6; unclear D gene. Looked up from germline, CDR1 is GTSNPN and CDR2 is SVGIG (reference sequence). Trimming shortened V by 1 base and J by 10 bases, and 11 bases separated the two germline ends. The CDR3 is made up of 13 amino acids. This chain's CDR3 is CAWSGGPGSPLHF. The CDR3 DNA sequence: TGTGCCTGGAGTGGCGGACCGGGATCACCCCTCCACTTT.

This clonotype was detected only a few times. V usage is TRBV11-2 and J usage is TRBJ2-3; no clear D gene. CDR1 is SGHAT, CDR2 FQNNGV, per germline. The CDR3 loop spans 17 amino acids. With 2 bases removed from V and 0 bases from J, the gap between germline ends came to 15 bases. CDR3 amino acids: CASSLRTDQLSTDTQYF. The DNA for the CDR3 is TGTGCCAGCAGCTTAAGAACTGACCAACTTAGCACAGATACGCAGTATTTT. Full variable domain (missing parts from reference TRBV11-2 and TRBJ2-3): EAGVAQSPRYKIIEKRQSVAFWCNPISGHATLYWYQQILGQGPKLLIQFQNNGVVDDSQLPKDRFSAERLKGVDSTLKIQPAKLEDSAVYLCASSLRTDQLSTDTQYFGPGTRLTVL.

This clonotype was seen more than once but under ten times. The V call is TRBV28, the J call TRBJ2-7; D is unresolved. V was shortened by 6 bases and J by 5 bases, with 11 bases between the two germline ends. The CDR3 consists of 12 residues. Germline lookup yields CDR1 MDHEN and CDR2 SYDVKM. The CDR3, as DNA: TGTGCCAGCAGCCTGCCTGGTAACGAGCAGTACTTC. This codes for CASSLPGNEQYF. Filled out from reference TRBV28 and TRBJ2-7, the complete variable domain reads DVKVTQSSRYLVKRTGEKVFLECVQDMDHENMFWYRQDPGLGLRLIYFSYDVKMKEKGDIPEGYSVSREKKERFSLILESASTNQTSMYLCASSLPGNEQYFGPGTRLTVT.

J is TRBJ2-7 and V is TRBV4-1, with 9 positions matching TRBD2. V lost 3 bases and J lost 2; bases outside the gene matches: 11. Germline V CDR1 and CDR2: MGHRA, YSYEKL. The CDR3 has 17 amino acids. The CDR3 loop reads CASSHPLGTSSTYEQYF. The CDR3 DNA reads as TGCGCCAGCAGCCACCCCCTGGGGACTAGCTCGACCTACGAGCAGTACTTC.

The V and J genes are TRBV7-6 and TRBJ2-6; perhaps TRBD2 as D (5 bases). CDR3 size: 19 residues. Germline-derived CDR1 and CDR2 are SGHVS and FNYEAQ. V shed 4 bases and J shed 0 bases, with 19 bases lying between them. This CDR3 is CASSSEVAGSYSGANVLTF. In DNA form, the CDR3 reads TGTGCCAGCAGCTCGGAGGTGGCAGGCTCCTACTCTGGGGCCAACGTCCTGACTTTC.